This T cell receptor beta chain emerged from a study of Ad26.COV2.S vaccination and SARS-CoV-2 variants. As for the study in general: The donor participated in the COV1001 trial, in its Ad26.COV2.S arm.

Noted treatment: approximately 18 received Ad26.COV2.S at low or high dose, single or two shots; roughly five received placebo; per-sample allocation not given. The study sampled participants on day 63 after the first vaccine or placebo injection. Points from the study as a whole: There was reportedly substantial breadth in spike-specific CD8+ and CD4+ T cell responses after vaccination.

Using immunoSEQ multiplex PCR, the repertoire was profiled, and TCRdb retains in-frame clones only, with some absent. The repertoire holds about 680,000 clones, with 89% as singletons. Comments on this clone: Its antigen is still unknown.

This TCR was sampled from a person aged 18-60 years who received the Ad26.COV2.S COVID-19 vaccine or a placebo. The material sequenced was peripheral blood, taken in a trial of Ad26.COV2.S vaccine versus placebo.

The CDR3 sequence: CASSRGLAGGAKSTDTQYF. CDR3 nucleotides: TGTGCCAGCAGTCGCGGACTAGCGGGAGGAGCCAAGAGCACAGATACGCAGTATTTT. J is TRBJ2-3 and V is TRBV4-2, with TRBD2 matching over 14 bases. The CDR3 extends over 19 amino acids. Germline values: CDR1 LGHNA, CDR2 YNFKEQ. With V trimmed by 6 bases and J by 0 bases, 11 bases remained unmatched.